This TCR beta chain is drawn from a study of early T cells in non-severe SARS-CoV-2 infection. Individual cDNA molecules each received unique molecular identifiers attached to them. In TCRdb, the 5' RACE reads were re-called with MiXCR into one record per CDR3 protein. The table shows more than 95,000 distinct CDR3 sequences, with about 15% occurring only once. Sequencing input: whole blood. This receptor was identified in an adult who was a healthcare worker with PCR-confirmed SARS-CoV-2 infection or an uninfected control (not recorded which).

Here the CDR3 DNA reads TGTGCCTGGATTCAGCAGGGGAAGTCAGGAGGCTACACCTTC. Protein: CAWIQQGKSGGYTF. The chain uses TRBV30 and TRBJ1-2; maybe TRBD1 (6 bases). This CDR3 is 14 amino acids long. Germline V gene lookup returns CDR1 GTSNPN and CDR2 SVGIG (reference sequence). Between the trimmed V and J ends, which lost 4 bases and 8 bases, there was a span of 20 bases.